This T cell receptor (beta chain) was identified during a study of T cells in Graves' hyperthyroidism and ophthalmopathy. This clonotype showed up just a few times. The antigen remains unidentified. Whole-study findings and limits: Blood held most thyroid clonotypes expanded above 0.001 frequency.

Researchers amplified the TCR beta CDR3 regions from RNA transcripts. First-round RT-PCR of the TCR CDR3 relied on the HTBI primer set. A single record per CDR3 protein comes from TCRdb applying MiXCR to the multiplex PCR reads. The sample lists some 460,000 distinct CDR3 sequences, roughly 14% occurring once. Germline V gives CDR1 SGHNT, CDR2 YENEEA. J was trimmed by 4 bases and V by 1 base; bases with no gene match: 8. The CDR3 has 16 residues. A roughly 9.3 ml volume of fresh peripheral blood provided the PBMCs. The J gene is TRBJ2-5, the V gene TRBV11-3, with TRBD1 matching over 8 bases. The source is a woman between 18 and 30 years old with Graves' hyperthyroidism. Material for sequencing was blood. This CDR3 is CASSLAFQGAGETQYF. The DNA for the CDR3 is TGTGCCAGCAGCTTAGCCTTCCAGGGGGCGGGAGAGACCCAGTACTTC.